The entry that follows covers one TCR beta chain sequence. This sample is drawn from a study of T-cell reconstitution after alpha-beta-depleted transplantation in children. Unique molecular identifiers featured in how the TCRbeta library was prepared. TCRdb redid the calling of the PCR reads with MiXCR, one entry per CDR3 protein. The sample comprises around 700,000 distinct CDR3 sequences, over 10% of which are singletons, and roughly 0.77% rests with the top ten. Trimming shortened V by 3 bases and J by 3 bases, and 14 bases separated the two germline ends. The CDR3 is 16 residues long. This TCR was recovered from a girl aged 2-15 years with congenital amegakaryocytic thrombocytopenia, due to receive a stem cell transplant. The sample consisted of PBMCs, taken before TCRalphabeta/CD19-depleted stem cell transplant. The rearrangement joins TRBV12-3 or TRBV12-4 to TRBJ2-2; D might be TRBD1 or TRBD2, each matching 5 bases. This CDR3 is CASSLVAGGDTGELFF. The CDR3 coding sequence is TGTGCCAGCAGTTTGGTAGCTGGGGGAGACACCGGGGAGCTGTTTTTT.